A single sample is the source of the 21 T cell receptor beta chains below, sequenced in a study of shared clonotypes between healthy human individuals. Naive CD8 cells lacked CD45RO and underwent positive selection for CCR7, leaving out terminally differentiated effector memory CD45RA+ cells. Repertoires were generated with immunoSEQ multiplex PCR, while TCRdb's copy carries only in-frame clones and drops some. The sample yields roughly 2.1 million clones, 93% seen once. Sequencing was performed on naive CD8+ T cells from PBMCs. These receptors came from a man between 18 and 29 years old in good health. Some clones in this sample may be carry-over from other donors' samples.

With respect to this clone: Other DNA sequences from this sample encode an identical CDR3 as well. As DNA, the CDR3 is TGTGCCAGCAGTTTGGGACAGACTCCCTACGAGCAGTACTTC. Amino acid sequence: CASSLGQTPYEQYF. V usage is TRBV27 and J usage is TRBJ2-7, with 7 bases fitting TRBD1. The junction had 4 bases not matched to a gene; V was cut back by 3 bases and J by 2 bases. The V gene's germline CDR1 is MNHEY and CDR2 SMNVEV (reference sequence). The CDR3 is 14 amino acids.

The CDR3 nucleotides read TGCAGCGTTGGGGTAGCGGGGACATCCTACAATGAGCAGTTCTTC. This encodes CSVGVAGTSYNEQFF. The chain couples TRBV29-1 to TRBJ2-1; 8 bases fit TRBD2. Germline V lookup: CDR1 SQVTM, CDR2 ANQGSEA. V was pared by 4 bases and J by 1 base, with 6 bases of the junction left unmatched. The CDR3 sequence is 15 residues long.

CDR3 nucleotides: TGCGCCAGCAGTGAGATAGGGGACAGTGAAGCTTTCTTT. Protein product: CASSEIGDSEAFF. The V and J genes are TRBV10-1 and TRBJ1-1; 7 bases fit TRBD1. This CDR3 has 13 residues. Germline values: CDR1 WNHNN, CDR2 SYGVQD (reference sequence). V was clipped by 2 bases and J by 7 bases; unmatched bases: 4.

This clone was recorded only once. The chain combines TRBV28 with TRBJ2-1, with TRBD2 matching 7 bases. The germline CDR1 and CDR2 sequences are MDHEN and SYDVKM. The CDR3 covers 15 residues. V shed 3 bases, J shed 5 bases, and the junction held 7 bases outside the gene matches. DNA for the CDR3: TGTGCCAGCAGTTTTAATCCGGCGGGAGACAATGAGCAGTTCTTC. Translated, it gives CASSFNPAGDNEQFF.

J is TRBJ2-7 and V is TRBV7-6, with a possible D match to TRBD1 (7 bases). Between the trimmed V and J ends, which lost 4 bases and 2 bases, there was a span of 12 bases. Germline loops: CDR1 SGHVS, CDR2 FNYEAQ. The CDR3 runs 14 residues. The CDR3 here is CASSSRGAPYEQYF. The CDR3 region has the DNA TGTGCCAGCAGCTCCAGGGGGGCCCCCTACGAGCAGTACTTC. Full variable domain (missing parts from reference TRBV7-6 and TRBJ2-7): GAGVSQSPRYKVTKRGQDVALRCDPISGHVSLYWYRQALGQGPEFLTYFNYEAQQDKSGLPNDRFSAERPEGSISTLTIQRTEQRDSAMYRCASSSRGAPYEQYFGPGTRLTVT.

Here the CDR3 DNA reads TGTGCCAGCAGTGATCCAGGGGGAGGCTACACCTTC. Protein: CASSDPGGGYTF. V gene TRBV6-4 combines with J gene TRBJ1-2; 7 positions agree with TRBD1. With V trimmed by 3 bases and J by 8 bases, 3 bases remained unmatched. The germline V gene encodes CDR1 MRHNA and CDR2 SNTAGT. The CDR3 is made up of 12 amino acids.

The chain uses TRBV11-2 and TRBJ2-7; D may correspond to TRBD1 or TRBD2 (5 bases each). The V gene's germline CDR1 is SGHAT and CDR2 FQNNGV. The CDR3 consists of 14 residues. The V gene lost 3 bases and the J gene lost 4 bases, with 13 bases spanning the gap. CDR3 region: CASSFSGTPYEQYF. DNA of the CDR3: TGTGCCAGCAGCTTCTCCGGGACGCCATACGAGCAGTACTTC. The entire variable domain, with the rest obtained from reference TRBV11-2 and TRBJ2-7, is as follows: EAGVAQSPRYKIIEKRQSVAFWCNPISGHATLYWYQQILGQGPKLLIQFQNNGVVDDSQLPKDRFSAERLKGVDSTLKIQPAKLEDSAVYLCASSFSGTPYEQYFGPGTRLTVT.

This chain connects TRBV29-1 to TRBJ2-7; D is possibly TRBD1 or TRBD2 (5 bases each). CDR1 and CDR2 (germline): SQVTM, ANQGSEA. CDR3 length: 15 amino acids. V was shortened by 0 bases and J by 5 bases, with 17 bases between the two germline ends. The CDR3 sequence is CSVEDPGTSFDEQYF. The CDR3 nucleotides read TGCAGCGTTGAAGATCCCGGGACCAGCTTCGACGAGCAGTACTTC.

Here the CDR3 DNA reads TGTGCCTGGAGTGTACTTATCGGACCTCGCAGGACCGGGGAGCTGTTTTTT. This translates into CAWSVLIGPRRTGELFF. V is TRBV30 and J is TRBJ2-2; D is unresolved. Germline CDR1 is GTSNPN and CDR2 is SVGIG (reference sequence). Trimming took off 0 bases at V and 5 bases at J, with 19 bases between the two ends. This CDR3 is built from 17 residues.

CDR3 DNA: TGTGCCAGCAGCTTAGAAGGAAGCAATCAGCCCCAGCATTTT. This translates into CASSLEGSNQPQHF. This sequence joins TRBV7-2 and TRBJ1-5, with D hard to call. Per germline, CDR1 SGHTA and CDR2 FQGNSA. This CDR3 is 14 amino acids long. V was clipped by 1 base and J by 1 base, with 5 bases between them.

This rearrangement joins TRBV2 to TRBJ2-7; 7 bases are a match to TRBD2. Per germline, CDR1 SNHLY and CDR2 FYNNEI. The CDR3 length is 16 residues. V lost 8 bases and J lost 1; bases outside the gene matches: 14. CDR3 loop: CASALPRLAVSYEQYF. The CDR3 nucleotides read TGTGCCAGCGCCCTACCCAGGCTAGCGGTGTCCTACGAGCAGTACTTC.

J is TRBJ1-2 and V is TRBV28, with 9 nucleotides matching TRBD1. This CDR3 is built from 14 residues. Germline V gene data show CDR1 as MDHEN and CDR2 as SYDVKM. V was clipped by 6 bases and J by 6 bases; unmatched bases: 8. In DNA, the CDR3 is TGTGCCAGCAGGCCACAGGGGGCCAGGGATGGCTACACCTTC. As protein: CASRPQGARDGYTF.

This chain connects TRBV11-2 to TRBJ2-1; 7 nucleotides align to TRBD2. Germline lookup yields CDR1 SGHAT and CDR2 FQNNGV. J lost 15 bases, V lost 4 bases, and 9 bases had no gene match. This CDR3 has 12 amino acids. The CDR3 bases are TGTGCCAGCAGCTCCAATTGGGAGGGTGGGTTCTTC. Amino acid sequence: CASSSNWEGGFF.

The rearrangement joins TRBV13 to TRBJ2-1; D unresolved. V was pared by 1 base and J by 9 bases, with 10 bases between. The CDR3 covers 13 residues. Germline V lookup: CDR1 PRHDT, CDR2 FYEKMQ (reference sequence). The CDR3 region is CASSLEPATEQFF. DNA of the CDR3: TGTGCCAGCAGCTTAGAGCCCGCGACTGAGCAGTTCTTC.

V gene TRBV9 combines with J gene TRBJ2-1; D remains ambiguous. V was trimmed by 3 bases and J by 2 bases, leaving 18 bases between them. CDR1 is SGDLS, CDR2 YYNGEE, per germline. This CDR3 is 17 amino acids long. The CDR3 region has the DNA TGTGCCAGCAGCGCAAACCCCGTGTCAGCGACCTACAATGAGCAGTTCTTC. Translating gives CASSANPVSATYNEQFF. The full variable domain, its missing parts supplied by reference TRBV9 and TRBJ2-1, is DSGVTQTPKHLITATGQRVTLRCSPRSGDLSVYWYQQSLDQGLQFLIQYYNGEERAKGNILERFSAQQFPDLHSELNLSSLELGDSALYFCASSANPVSATYNEQFFGPGTRLTVL.

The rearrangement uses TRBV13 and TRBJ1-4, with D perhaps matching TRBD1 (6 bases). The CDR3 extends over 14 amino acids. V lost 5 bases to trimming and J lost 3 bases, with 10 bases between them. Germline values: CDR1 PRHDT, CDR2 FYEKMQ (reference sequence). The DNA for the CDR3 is TGTGCCAGCAGCACGGGGGCCCCTAATGAAAAACTGTTTTTT. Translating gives CASSTGAPNEKLFF.

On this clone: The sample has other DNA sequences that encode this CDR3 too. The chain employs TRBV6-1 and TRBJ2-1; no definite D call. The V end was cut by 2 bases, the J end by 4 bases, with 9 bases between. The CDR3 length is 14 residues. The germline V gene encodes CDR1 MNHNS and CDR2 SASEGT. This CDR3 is CASSELAAYNEQFF. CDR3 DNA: TGTGCCAGCAGTGAACTTGCAGCATACAATGAGCAGTTCTTC.

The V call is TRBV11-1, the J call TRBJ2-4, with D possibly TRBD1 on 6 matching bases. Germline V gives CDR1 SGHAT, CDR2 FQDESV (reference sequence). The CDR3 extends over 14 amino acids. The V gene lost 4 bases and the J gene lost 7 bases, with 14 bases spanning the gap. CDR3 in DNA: TGTGCCAGCAGCTCGGACAGAAGATTCAACATTCAGTACTTC. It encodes CASSSDRRFNIQYF.

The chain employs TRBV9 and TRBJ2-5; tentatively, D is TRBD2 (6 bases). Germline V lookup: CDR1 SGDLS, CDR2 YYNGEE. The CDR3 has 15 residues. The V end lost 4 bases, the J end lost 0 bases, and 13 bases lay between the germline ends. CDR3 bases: TGTGCCAGCAGCCGCGGGGCCGGAAACCAAGAGACCCAGTACTTC. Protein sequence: CASSRGAGNQETQYF. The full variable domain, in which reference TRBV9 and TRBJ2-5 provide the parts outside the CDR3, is DSGVTQTPKHLITATGQRVTLRCSPRSGDLSVYWYQQSLDQGLQFLIQYYNGEERAKGNILERFSAQQFPDLHSELNLSSLELGDSALYFCASSRGAGNQETQYFGPGTRLLVL.

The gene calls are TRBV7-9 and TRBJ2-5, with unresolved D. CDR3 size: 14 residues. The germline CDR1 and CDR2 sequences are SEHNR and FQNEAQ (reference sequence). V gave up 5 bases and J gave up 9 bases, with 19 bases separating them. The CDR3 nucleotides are TGTGCCAGCAGCATCGTGACACCTCTTGGGTCCCAGTACTTC. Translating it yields CASSIVTPLGSQYF.

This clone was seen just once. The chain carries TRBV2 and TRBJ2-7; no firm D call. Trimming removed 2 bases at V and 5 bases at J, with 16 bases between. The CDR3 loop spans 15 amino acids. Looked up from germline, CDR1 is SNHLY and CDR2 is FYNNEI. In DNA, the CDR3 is TGTGCCAGCAGTGAATACCCTCCCCCTCCACACGAGCAGTACTTC. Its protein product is CASSEYPPPPHEQYF.